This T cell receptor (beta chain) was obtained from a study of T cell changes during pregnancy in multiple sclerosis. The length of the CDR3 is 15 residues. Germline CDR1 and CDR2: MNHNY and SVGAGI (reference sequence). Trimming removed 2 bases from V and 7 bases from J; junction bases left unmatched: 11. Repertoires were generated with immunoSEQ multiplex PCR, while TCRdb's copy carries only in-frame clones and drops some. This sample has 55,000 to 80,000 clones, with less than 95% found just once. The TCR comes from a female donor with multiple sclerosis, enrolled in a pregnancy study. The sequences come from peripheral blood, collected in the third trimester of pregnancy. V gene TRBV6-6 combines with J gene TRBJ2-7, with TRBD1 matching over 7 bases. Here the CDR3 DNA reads TGTGCCAGCAGTTACGCCCGGGACAGTCATGGGGAGCAGTACTTC. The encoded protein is CASSYARDSHGEQYF.